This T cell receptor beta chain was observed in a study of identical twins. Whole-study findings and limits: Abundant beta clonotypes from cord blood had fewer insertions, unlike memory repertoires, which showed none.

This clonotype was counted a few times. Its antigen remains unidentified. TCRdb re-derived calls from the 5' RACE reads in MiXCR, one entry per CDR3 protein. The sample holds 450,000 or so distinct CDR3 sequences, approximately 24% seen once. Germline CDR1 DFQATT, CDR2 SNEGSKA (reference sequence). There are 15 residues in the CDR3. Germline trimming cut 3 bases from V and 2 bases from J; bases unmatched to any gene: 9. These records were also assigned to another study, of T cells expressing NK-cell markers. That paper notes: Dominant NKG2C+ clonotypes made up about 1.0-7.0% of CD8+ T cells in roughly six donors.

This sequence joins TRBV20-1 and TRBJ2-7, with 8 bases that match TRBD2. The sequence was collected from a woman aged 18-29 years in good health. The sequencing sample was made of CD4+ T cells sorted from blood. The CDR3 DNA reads TGCAGTGCTAGCCCCCCTACTAGCGGAACCTACGAGCAGTACTTC. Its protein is CSASPPTSGTYEQYF.